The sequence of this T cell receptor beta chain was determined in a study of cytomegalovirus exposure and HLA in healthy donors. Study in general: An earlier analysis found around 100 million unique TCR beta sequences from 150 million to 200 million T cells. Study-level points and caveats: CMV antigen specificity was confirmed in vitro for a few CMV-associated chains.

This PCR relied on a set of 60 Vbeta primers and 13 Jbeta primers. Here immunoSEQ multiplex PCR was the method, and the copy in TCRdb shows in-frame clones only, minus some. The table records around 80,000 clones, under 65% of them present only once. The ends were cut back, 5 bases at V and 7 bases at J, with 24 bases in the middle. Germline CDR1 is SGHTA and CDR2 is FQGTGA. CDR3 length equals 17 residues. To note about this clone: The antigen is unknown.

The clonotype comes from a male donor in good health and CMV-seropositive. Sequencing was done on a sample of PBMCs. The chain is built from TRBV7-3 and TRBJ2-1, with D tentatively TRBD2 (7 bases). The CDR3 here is CASSVVGGGVTRNEQFF. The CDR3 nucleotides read TGTGCCAGCAGCGTTGTAGGAGGGGGGGTCACCAGGAATGAGCAGTTCTTC.